The clone carrying this T cell receptor (beta chain) was counted ten times or more. Its antigen is unidentified. Researchers generated TCR beta cDNA from roughly 520 ng of total RNA, relying on a constant-region primer. Three rounds of nested multiplex PCR with slightly modified ARM-PCR produced TCR beta libraries. Amplification in the first two PCR rounds was performed using TRBV1-TRBV30 forward primers and a C-beta reverse primer for 9 to 11 cycles each. One entry per CDR3 protein results from TCRdb running MiXCR on the multiplex PCR reads. The sample has about 120,000 distinct CDR3 sequences; approximately 70% are singletons. This record belongs to a study of tumor-infiltrating lymphocytes in primary liver carcinoma. Across the study: Ranging in age from 30 to 69 years, the patients were men and women.

Co-extraction yielded RNA and DNA from around 20-30 mg of unsorted bulk tissue. Treatment-naive at the time, the patients had chronic HBV infection. Study conclusions and caveats: Compared with blood, tumor repertoires held significantly more in their top 250 clones.

Germline CDR1 reads MDHEN; CDR2 reads SYDVKM. Trimming pared 7 bases from V and 0 bases from J, leaving 19 bases between. The CDR3 has 16 residues. This sequence originates from an older woman with primary liver carcinoma and hepatitis B virus infection. The chain links TRBV28 to TRBJ2-7, with D possibly TRBD2 on 6 matching bases. Sequencing was done on a sample of liver tumor tissue from sampling region 1. The subset was: tumor region T1, superior pole. The CDR3 DNA reads as TGTGCCAGCACCGTTCGGCAGGGACTCAACTCCTACGAGCAGTACTTC. Residues: CASTVRQGLNSYEQYF.